A selection of T cell receptor beta chains follows, all from one sample in a study of regulatory T cells in long-lasting Graves disease. MiXCR, run by TCRdb on the multiplex PCR reads, gives a single entry per CDR3 protein. The table lists over 200,000 distinct CDR3 sequences, approximately 16% of them singletons. The sequences come from peripheral blood mononuclear cells (PBMCs), collected at new diagnosis, from a patient treated with antithyroid drugs. The receptors come from a female donor with Graves disease. Each CDR3 is given with its conserved first and last residue. D genes are given only for firm matches. The size entry is marked missing in some rows and otherwise reads once, few, many or a size class.

D: TRBD2
size: .
V: TRBV12-3/TRBV12-4
J: TRBJ2-1
DNA: TGTGCCAGCAGTTTAGAGCTAGCGGAATTCTACAATGAGCAGTTCTTC
CDR3: CASSLELAEFYNEQFF

D: TRBD1
size: many
V: TRBV12-3/TRBV12-4
J: TRBJ2-7
DNA: TGTGCCAGCAACCTAGACAGGGGCCTCTCCTACGAGCAGTACTTC
CDR3: CASNLDRGLSYEQYF

D: TRBD2
size: many
V: TRBV4-1
J: TRBJ2-3
DNA: TGCGCCAGCCGATCTTTATTTGGGCGGGAGAGGGCAGATACGCAGTATTTT
CDR3: CASRSLFGRERADTQYF

D: TRBD1
size: .
V: TRBV28
J: TRBJ1-2
DNA: TGTGCCAGCAGTTCCCCCCGGACAGGGGTACGAGGCTACACCTTC
CDR3: CASSSPRTGVRGYTF

D: TRBD2
size: many
V: TRBV19
J: TRBJ2-7
DNA: TGTGCCAGTAGCGGGACTAGCGGGATCAACGAGCAGTACTTC
CDR3: CASSGTSGINEQYF

D: .
size: many
V: TRBV20-1
J: TRBJ2-1
DNA: TGCAGTGCTAGCCACAGGGACCACTTAAGATACAATGAGCAGTTCTTC
CDR3: CSASHRDHLRYNEQFF

D: .
size: many
V: TRBV19
J: TRBJ1-1
DNA: TGTGCCAGTAGTAGGATATTCATGAACACTGAAGCTTTCTTT
CDR3: CASSRIFMNTEAFF

D: .
size: many
V: TRBV2
J: TRBJ1-4
DNA: TGTGCCAGCTGCCGGACAGAGTTTTCAGCAACTAATGAAAAACTGTTTTTT
CDR3: CASCRTEFSATNEKLFF

D: .
size: many
V: TRBV20-1
J: TRBJ1-5
DNA: TGCAGTGCGGAGACGGGAAGTGGAAGCAATCAGCCCCAGCATTTT
CDR3: CSAETGSGSNQPQHF

D: .
size: many
V: TRBV6-4
J: TRBJ1-1
DNA: TGTGCCAGCAGTTCCTCGGCGGCGAACACTGAAGCTTTCTTT
CDR3: CASSSSAANTEAFF

D: .
size: many
V: TRBV2
J: TRBJ1-2
DNA: TGTGCCAGCAGCGCGGACGGGGGTGGCTATGGCTACACCTTC
CDR3: CASSADGGGYGYTF

D: .
size: many
V: TRBV11-2
J: TRBJ2-3
DNA: TGTGCCAGCAGCTTACCCGGGGGAGATACGCAGTATTTT
CDR3: CASSLPGGDTQYF

D: TRBD2
size: few
V: TRBV20-1
J: TRBJ2-5
DNA: TGCAGTGCTAGTCCCCTAGCGGGAGATTTGGAGACCCAGTACTTC
CDR3: CSASPLAGDLETQYF

D: .
size: many
V: TRBV2
J: TRBJ1-4
DNA: TGTGCCATGGGGCAGGGAGGGATTAATGAAAAACTGTTTTTT
CDR3: CAMGQGGINEKLFF

D: TRBD2
size: many
V: TRBV7-3
J: TRBJ2-3
DNA: TGTGCCAGCAGCCCGGTAGCGGGAGTCGTAGATACGCAGTATTTT
CDR3: CASSPVAGVVDTQYF

D: .
size: many
V: TRBV2
J: TRBJ2-7
DNA: TGTGCCAGCAGAGAGGACTCCTACGAGCAGTACTTC
CDR3: CASREDSYEQYF

D: .
size: many
V: TRBV7-2
J: TRBJ1-1
DNA: TGTGCCAGCAGCTATCAGGGACACAGCACTGAAGCTTTCTTT
CDR3: CASSYQGHSTEAFF

D: .
size: many
V: TRBV10-2
J: TRBJ2-5
DNA: TGCGCCAGCAGTGACAGTGGAGAGACCCAGTACTTC
CDR3: CASSDSGETQYF

D: .
size: many
V: TRBV15
J: TRBJ2-5
DNA: TGTGCCACCAGCCGAGGGGGCCAAGAGACCCAGTACTTC
CDR3: CATSRGGQETQYF

D: .
size: .
V: TRBV5-6
J: TRBJ1-6
DNA: TGTGCCAGCAACATCAAATCGGGGGATAATTCACCCCTCCACTTT
CDR3: CASNIKSGDNSPLHF